Listed here are 26 T cell receptor beta chains from one sample, sequenced in a study of shared clonotypes between healthy human individuals. The data were produced by immunoSEQ multiplex PCR, yet TCRdb's version contains in-frame clones alone and is incomplete. The sample lists approximately 350,000 clones; around 96% were seen once. Sequencing was carried out using memory CD8+ T cells sorted from blood. This sample's subset: CD45RO+ cells pooled with CCR7-negative TemRA cells. These receptors originate from a man aged 25-40 years in good health.

V is TRBV5-1 and J is TRBJ1-2; D remains ambiguous. The CDR3 has 12 amino acids. Trimming took off 3 bases at V and 3 bases at J, with 6 bases between the two ends. The germline V gene encodes CDR1 SGHRS and CDR2 YFSETQ. The DNA of the CDR3 is TGCGCCAGCAGCTCGACGCACTATGGCTACACCTTC. It codes for CASSSTHYGYTF.

V gene TRBV11-1 combines with J gene TRBJ2-5; TRBD1 matches 7 bases. V trimming: 1 base; J trimming: 6 bases; junction bases outside the gene matches: 8. Germline V gene sequence: CDR1 SGHAT, CDR2 FQDESV (reference sequence). The CDR3 consists of 15 residues. CDR3 region: CASSLELDRVKTQYF. The CDR3 DNA is TGTGCCAGCAGCTTAGAGCTCGACAGGGTAAAGACCCAGTACTTC.

The CDR3 reads CASGIADTQYF. Here the CDR3 DNA reads TGTGCCAGCGGAATTGCAGATACGCAGTATTTT. This chain joins TRBV28 and TRBJ2-3; D is ambiguous. Germline CDR1 MDHEN, CDR2 SYDVKM. Trimming took 8 bases from V and 4 from J, leaving 7 bases between them. The CDR3 length is 11 residues.

This clone was recorded only once. The V and J genes are TRBV5-1 and TRBJ2-7; TRBD2 might be the D (7 bases). Germline V gene lookup returns CDR1 SGHRS and CDR2 YFSETQ. The CDR3 runs 18 residues. The V gene lost 3 bases and the J gene lost 0 bases, with 22 bases spanning the gap. The CDR3: CASSSIYLLADSSYEQYF. The CDR3, as DNA: TGCGCCAGCAGCTCTATCTACCTTCTAGCGGACAGCTCCTACGAGCAGTACTTC.

V is TRBV7-9 and J is TRBJ2-2; 8 bases fit TRBD1. V lost 3 bases and J lost 4; bases outside the gene matches: 1. The CDR3 sequence is 14 residues long. Looked up from germline, CDR1 is SEHNR and CDR2 is FQNEAQ (reference sequence). This CDR3 is CASSFTGGTGELFF. As DNA, the CDR3 is TGTGCCAGCAGCTTTACAGGGGGCACCGGGGAGCTGTTTTTT.

This chain connects TRBV6-6 to TRBJ2-3, with D unclear. This CDR3 comprises 16 residues. V lost 1 base and J 2 bases, leaving 13 bases between the germline ends. CDR1 is MNHNY and CDR2 is SVGAGI in the germline V gene (reference sequence). The CDR3 loop is CASSYWVGGLTDTQYF. The CDR3 DNA sequence: TGTGCCAGCAGTTACTGGGTGGGTGGGCTCACAGATACGCAGTATTTT.

The V and J genes are TRBV28 and TRBJ2-6, with D unclear. V was clipped by 3 bases and J by 5 bases, with 8 bases between them. The CDR3 has 14 residues. CDR1 is MDHEN and CDR2 is SYDVKM in the germline V gene. Written as DNA, the CDR3 is TGTGCCAGCAGTTTCGGTGGGTGGGCCAACGTCCTGACTTTC. Protein: CASSFGGWANVLTF.

J is TRBJ2-5 and V is TRBV28; 14 bases are a match to TRBD2. CDR3 length: 18 residues. V lost 10 bases to trimming and J lost 5 bases; unmatched junction nucleotides: 18. The germline V gene encodes CDR1 MDHEN and CDR2 SYDVKM. The CDR3 DNA reads as TGTGCCACCTTAGGTTTTCCCGGGACTAGCGGGAGAGGGGAGACCCAGTACTTC. Translated: CATLGFPGTSGRGETQYF.

V gene TRBV10-3 combines with J gene TRBJ2-2; possibly TRBD1 for D (6 bases). Trimming cost V 4 bases and J 5 bases, with 8 bases left between them. The CDR3 runs to 13 residues. Germline V gives CDR1 ENHRY, CDR2 SYGVKD. The CDR3 sequence is CAISGTATGELFF. CDR3 nucleotide sequence: TGTGCCATCAGTGGGACAGCGACCGGGGAGCTGTTTTTT.

This rearrangement joins TRBV19 to TRBJ2-1; TRBD1 matches at 8 bases. Germline V lookup: CDR1 LNHDA, CDR2 SQIVND (reference sequence). V was clipped by 3 bases and J by 11 bases; unmatched bases: 9. The CDR3 covers 14 residues. For the CDR3, the DNA is TGTGCCAGTAGTATGGGACAGGTAACAATGAAGCAGTTCTTC. Amino acid sequence: CASSMGQVTMKQFF.

This chain connects TRBV9 to TRBJ2-1; 10 nucleotides align to TRBD2. The CDR3 contains 15 residues. From germline, CDR1 is SGDLS and CDR2 YYNGEE. V lost 0 bases, J lost 8 bases, and 5 bases stayed unmatched. The CDR3 DNA sequence: TGTGCCAGCAGCGTAGGGCTAGCGGGAGTGTATGAGCAGTTCTTC. Translation: CASSVGLAGVYEQFF.

J is TRBJ2-5 and V is TRBV28; D gene ambiguous. The CDR3 covers 12 residues. Germline-derived CDR1 and CDR2 are MDHEN and SYDVKM. V lost 6 bases, J lost 7 bases, and 12 bases lay in between. The CDR3 loop reads CASRVQVGTQYF. The CDR3 region has the DNA TGTGCCAGCAGGGTCCAGGTGGGGACCCAGTACTTC.

This clone appeared once. The chain links TRBV19 to TRBJ2-1; D not resolved. From germline, CDR1 is LNHDA and CDR2 SQIVND (reference sequence). This CDR3 contains 11 residues. Deletions cut 9 bases from V and 4 bases from J, with 7 bases between. The CDR3, as DNA: TGTGCCAGCCAACTGTACAATGAGCAGTTCTTC. Protein sequence: CASQLYNEQFF.

The CDR3 here is CSFSGSYEQYF. DNA for the CDR3: TGCAGCTTTAGCGGGAGCTACGAGCAGTACTTC. The chain uses TRBV20-1 and TRBJ2-7; 9 bases are shared with TRBD2. Looked up from germline, CDR1 is DFQATT and CDR2 is SNEGSKA (reference sequence). The CDR3 extends over 11 amino acids.

In its sample, this clone was seen once. The chain joins TRBV6-1 to TRBJ2-7, with D perhaps given as TRBD1 or TRBD2 (6 bases each). Trimming stripped 6 bases from V and 5 bases from J, with 11 bases between. CDR1 is MNHNS and CDR2 is SASEGT in the germline V gene. This CDR3 contains 12 residues. For the CDR3, the DNA is TGTGCCAGCAGGGGGGGCGTCCACGAGCAGTACTTC. As protein: CASRGGVHEQYF.

The J gene is TRBJ1-2, the V gene TRBV19; 7 nucleotides match TRBD1. The CDR3 has 10 residues. The ends lost 10 bases at V and 13 bases at J; junction bases unmatched: 9. CDR1 and CDR2 from the germline V gene are LNHDA and SQIVND (reference sequence). Written as DNA, the CDR3 is TGTGCCACCGGGACAGTCAAATCCACCTTC. Protein product: CATGTVKSTF.

V is TRBV6-4 and J is TRBJ2-3; D is undetermined. Trimming pared 10 bases from V and 4 bases from J, leaving 15 bases between. Germline lookup yields CDR1 MRHNA and CDR2 SNTAGT. CDR3 length: 13 residues. DNA for the CDR3: TGTGCCAACGTCCGACGGACGGCAGATACGCAGTATTTT. Amino acid sequence: CANVRRTADTQYF.

The rearrangement links TRBV7-9 to TRBJ2-7, with 9 positions matching TRBD1. CDR1 is SEHNR, CDR2 FQNEAQ, per germline (reference sequence). J was trimmed by 3 bases and V by 4 bases; bases with no gene match: 4. This CDR3 has 14 residues. DNA for the CDR3: TGTGCCAGCAGCTCGACAGGGGGGATCTACGAGCAGTACTTC. Its translation is CASSSTGGIYEQYF.

V usage is TRBV10-2 and J usage is TRBJ1-1; weak D call: TRBD1 (5 bases). Germline V gives CDR1 WSHSY, CDR2 SAAADI. There are 14 residues in the CDR3. V was clipped by 6 bases and J by 0 bases, with 11 bases between them. CDR3 sequence (DNA): TGCGCCAGCAGACCCGGGGGGTTGAACACTGAAGCTTTCTTT. Translating gives CASRPGGLNTEAFF.

The genes are TRBV30 and TRBJ2-7; D not resolved. CDR1 and CDR2 (germline): GTSNPN, SVGIG (reference sequence). Trimming left V 6 bases short and J 0 bases short, with 6 bases between. This CDR3 is 11 amino acids long. CDR3 nucleotide sequence: TGTGCCTGTTGGATCTCCTACGAGCAGTACTTC. Translated, it gives CACWISYEQYF. The whole variable domain, filled in from reference TRBV30 and TRBJ2-7, reads SQTIHQWPATLVQPVGSPLSLECTVEGTSNPNLYWYRQAAGRGLQLLFYSVGIGQISSEVPQNLSASRPQDRQFILSSKKLLLSDSGFYLCACWISYEQYFGPGTRLTVT.

The rearrangement links TRBV18 to TRBJ2-7, with 11 bases matching TRBD2. In germline, CDR1 is KGHSH, CDR2 LQKENI. The ends lost 2 bases at V and 3 bases at J; junction bases unmatched: 3. The CDR3 spans 15 residues. In DNA form, the CDR3 reads TGTGCCAGCTCACCAACCGGGACTAGCGGCTACGAGCAGTACTTC. The encoded protein is CASSPTGTSGYEQYF.

The chain joins TRBV19 to TRBJ1-4; D is unclear. From germline, CDR1 is LNHDA and CDR2 SQIVND (reference sequence). The length of the CDR3 is 17 residues. Between the trimmed V and J ends, which lost 8 bases and 0 bases, there was a span of 19 bases. The CDR3: CASAYGKSPTTNEKLFF. CDR3 in DNA: TGTGCCAGTGCTTATGGGAAGTCTCCAACAACTAATGAAAAACTGTTTTTT.

This sequence joins TRBV7-2 and TRBJ2-1; D is unresolved. The CDR3 has 15 amino acids. Germline V CDR1 and CDR2: SGHTA, FQGNSA. Trimming cost V 1 base and J 4 bases, with 11 bases left between them. The CDR3 nucleotides read TGTGCCAGCAGCTTAGAGGTGGGCATATACAATGAGCAGTTCTTC. It yields the protein CASSLEVGIYNEQFF.

The V call is TRBV5-1, the J call TRBJ1-2; 7 bases map to TRBD1. There are 14 residues in the CDR3. CDR1 is SGHRS, CDR2 YFSETQ, per germline. After removal of 1 base from V and 8 bases from J, the junction contained 8 bases not matched to a gene. CDR3 sequence reads: CASSLLVAGGGYTF. The CDR3 coding sequence is TGCGCCAGCAGCTTGTTAGTGGCAGGGGGAGGCTACACCTTC.

Remarks on this clone: The sample has other DNA sequences that encode this CDR3 too. CDR3 DNA sequence: TGTGCCTGGAGTGCAGGGTCCTACAATGAGCAGTTCTTC. Translation: CAWSAGSYNEQFF. V and J are TRBV30 and TRBJ2-1; weak D call: TRBD1 (5 bases). V lost 1 base and J lost 1, with 5 bases in between. The CDR3 sequence is 13 residues long. The germline gives CDR1 GTSNPN, CDR2 SVGIG (reference sequence).

The rearrangement joins TRBV7-2 to TRBJ2-7, with D perhaps given as TRBD1 or TRBD2 (5 bases each). Per the germline V gene, CDR1 is SGHTA and CDR2 is FQGNSA. The CDR3 runs to 15 residues. V lost 1 base and J 1 base, leaving 11 bases between the germline ends. CDR3 sequence: CASSLVRGPSYEQYF. For the CDR3, the DNA is TGTGCCAGCAGCTTAGTGAGGGGACCATCCTACGAGCAGTACTTC.